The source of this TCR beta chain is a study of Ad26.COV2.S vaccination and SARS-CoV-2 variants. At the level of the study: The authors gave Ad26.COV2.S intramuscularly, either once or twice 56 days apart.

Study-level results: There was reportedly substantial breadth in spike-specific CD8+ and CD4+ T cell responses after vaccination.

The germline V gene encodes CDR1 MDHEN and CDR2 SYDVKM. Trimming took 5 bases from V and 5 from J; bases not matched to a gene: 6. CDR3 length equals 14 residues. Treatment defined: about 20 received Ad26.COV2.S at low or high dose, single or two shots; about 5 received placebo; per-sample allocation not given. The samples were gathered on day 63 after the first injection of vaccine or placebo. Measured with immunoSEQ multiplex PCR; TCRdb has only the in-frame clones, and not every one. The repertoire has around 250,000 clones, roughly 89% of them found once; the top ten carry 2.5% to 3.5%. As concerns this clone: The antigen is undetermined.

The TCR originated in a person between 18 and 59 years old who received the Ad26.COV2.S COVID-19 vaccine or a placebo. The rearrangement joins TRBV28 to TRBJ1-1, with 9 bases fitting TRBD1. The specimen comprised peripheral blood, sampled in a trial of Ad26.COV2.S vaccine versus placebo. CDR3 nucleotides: TGTGCCAGCAGTGCGACAGGGGGTAGTACTGAAGCTTTCTTT. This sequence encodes CASSATGGSTEAFF.